The rows below give T cell receptor beta chains drawn from one sample of a study of identical twins. MiXCR, run by TCRdb on the 5' RACE reads, gives a single entry per CDR3 protein. Of about 720,000 distinct CDR3 sequences in the sample, about 18% were seen once. The data were also submitted as part of a second study, on T cells expressing NK-cell markers.

The sequenced material came from PBMCs. The receptor source for this set is a woman aged 18-29 years in good health. The CDR3 runs from the conserved cysteine through the conserved F or W. The D gene is left open where the match is weak. Clone size is given for some rows only: seen once, a few or many times, or a class if the clone is expanded.

d_gene	abundance	v_gene	j_gene	CDR3nt	CDR3aa
-	-	TRBV10-2	TRBJ1-2	TGCGCCAGCAGAGCAGTGAGCCGCTACACCTTC	CASRAVSRYTF
-	-	TRBV21-1	TRBJ2-7	TGTGCCAGCACCCCGAGACAGGGGGAAGGCGAGCAGTACTTC	CASTPRQGEGEQYF
-	few	TRBV10-3	TRBJ2-6	TGTGCCATCTCAGGGGACCGCCTCTCTGGGGCCAACGTCCTGACTTTC	CAISGDRLSGANVLTF
-	-	TRBV6-1	TRBJ1-5	TGTGCCAGCAGTGAGAAGGTTAGTCCTGCGGGGCCCCAGCATTTT	CASSEKVSPAGPQHF
-	many	TRBV25-1	TRBJ2-1	TGTGCCAGCAGTGATTTAGGGGGTAGCTCCTACAATGAGCAGTTCTTC	CASSDLGGSSYNEQFF
-	-	TRBV10-3	TRBJ2-3	TGTGCCATCAGTGAAGGAAAGGGGGGGGATACGCAGTATTTT	CAISEGKGGDTQYF
TRBD1	-	TRBV12-3/TRBV12-4	TRBJ2-2	TGTGCCAGCTCTCCCCGCACAGGGGGGAACACCGGGGAGCTGTTTTTT	CASSPRTGGNTGELFF
TRBD2	-	TRBV7-3	TRBJ2-5	TGTGCCAGCAGCTTAAGGGCGGGACTAGCGGAGACCCAGTACTTC	CASSLRAGLAETQYF
TRBD2	-	TRBV4-2	TRBJ2-7	TGTGCCAGCAGCCAGAATTTTTGGGGACTAGCGGGCTACGAGCAGTACTTC	CASSQNFWGLAGYEQYF
TRBD1	-	TRBV7-6	TRBJ1-3	TGTGCCAGCAGCCCAGGGACAGGCGGATACACCATATATTTT	CASSPGTGGYTIYF
-	few	TRBV20-1	TRBJ2-7	TGCAGTGCCCACACAGGGGGGGACGAGCAGTACTTC	CSAHTGGDEQYF
-	few	TRBV7-8	TRBJ2-6	TGTGCCAGCAAGACCCGGGGGGCCAACGTCCTGACTTTC	CASKTRGANVLTF
-	few	TRBV12-3/TRBV12-4	TRBJ2-1	TGTGCCAGCCAAACTGGACAGTTCTACAATGAGCAGTTCTTC	CASQTGQFYNEQFF
-	-	TRBV6-1	TRBJ2-7	TGTGCCAGCAAAAACGTCCACGAGCAGTACTTC	CASKNVHEQYF
-	-	TRBV12-3/TRBV12-4	TRBJ2-2	TGTGCCAGCAGTTTTGGGGGTTTCGGGGAGCTGTTTTTT	CASSFGGFGELFF
TRBD2	few	TRBV5-5	TRBJ2-3	TGTGCCAGCAGCTTCGTGACTAGCGGAGATACGCAGTATTTT	CASSFVTSGDTQYF
TRBD1	-	TRBV12-3/TRBV12-4	TRBJ2-1	TGTGCCAGCAGCTCCAGGGGGCGTGAGGCCAATGAGCAGTTCTTC	CASSSRGREANEQFF
-	-	TRBV10-3	TRBJ2-5	TGTGCCATCAGTGAGATAGATAGAAGGGAGACCCAGTACTTC	CAISEIDRRETQYF
-	-	TRBV6-1	TRBJ1-4	TGTGCCAGCAGTGACCGGGGACGAATTAATGAAAAACTGTTTTTT	CASSDRGRINEKLFF
TRBD2	-	TRBV7-2	TRBJ2-3	TGTGCCAGCCACAAAGCGGTTAGCGGGAGTTCACAGTATTTT	CASHKAVSGSSQYF
-	few	TRBV6-2/TRBV6-3	TRBJ2-2	TGTGCCAGCAGTCTCCCCTGGAGCTGGGGGCGCTATGAGCGGACCGCTGGGGAGCTGTTTTTT	CASSLPWSWGRYERTAGELFF
TRBD1	many	TRBV12-3/TRBV12-4	TRBJ1-5	TGTGCCAGCAGTTTGGGGGGGACAGGTACTCCGCCCCAGCATTTT	CASSLGGTGTPPQHF
-	-	TRBV11-2	TRBJ1-6	TGTGCCAGCAGCTCTAGGGACACCCCGAAGAGTTCACCCCTCCACTTT	CASSSRDTPKSSPLHF
TRBD1	few	TRBV29-1	TRBJ2-4	TGCAGCGTTCAGGACAGGGGGCGAAGCAAAAACATTCAGTACTTC	CSVQDRGRSKNIQYF
TRBD1	-	TRBV5-1	TRBJ2-5	TGCGCCAGCAGCGCAGGGACAGGGGATGAGACCCAGTACTTC	CASSAGTGDETQYF
TRBD2	-	TRBV5-1	TRBJ2-1	TGCGCCAGCAGAGGCAGCGGGGGGGCCAACTACAATGAGCAGTTCTTC	CASRGSGGANYNEQFF
TRBD2	-	TRBV11-1	TRBJ2-3	TGTGCCAGCAGATACCTTCTGCGGGAGCGCGGCATCACAGATACGCAGTATTTT	CASRYLLRERGITDTQYF
-	few	TRBV7-9	TRBJ1-1	TGTGCCAGCAGCTCAGGGGTGAGGACTGAAGCTTTCTTT	CASSSGVRTEAFF
-	-	TRBV5-1	TRBJ2-7	TGCGCCAGCAGCCCCGGCGGGACAGAGGTCTACGAGCAGTACTTC	CASSPGGTEVYEQYF
-	few	TRBV5-1	TRBJ2-1	TGCGCCAGCAGGCCCCTGACAGGCTACAATGAGCAGTTCTTC	CASRPLTGYNEQFF
-	few	TRBV11-2	TRBJ2-1	TGTGCCAGCAGCTTAGTCTTTTACTCCGCTCGCTCCTACAATGAGCAGTTCTTC	CASSLVFYSARSYNEQFF
-	-	TRBV29-1	TRBJ2-1	TGCAGCGTTGAATCTAGCGTGAATGAGCAGTTCTTC	CSVESSVNEQFF
TRBD1	few	TRBV6-5	TRBJ1-1	TGTGCCAGCGCAGGGGGGTACACTGAAGCTTTCTTT	CASAGGYTEAFF
-	-	TRBV4-2	TRBJ2-4	TGTGCCAGCAGCCAAGTCGGACAGTTCCAGTACTTC	CASSQVGQFQYF
-	-	TRBV20-1	TRBJ1-2	TGCAGTGCTAGAGAACCGGGACTGACTGGAGGCTACACCTTC	CSAREPGLTGGYTF
-	-	TRBV15	TRBJ2-7	TGTGCCACCAGGGGGACCGACACCTACGAGCAGTACTTC	CATRGTDTYEQYF
-	-	TRBV11-2	TRBJ2-4	TGTGCCAGCAGCCCCACAGGGTGGGGCATTCAGTACTTC	CASSPTGWGIQYF
TRBD1	-	TRBV10-3	TRBJ2-1	TGTGCCAGTACAACAGGGGCGAGAGGCAATGAGCAGTTCTTC	CASTTGARGNEQFF
TRBD2	-	TRBV7-8	TRBJ2-3	TGTGCCAGCAGTTCCGGACTAGCGAGGATATCTAGCACAGATACGCAGTATTTT	CASSSGLARISSTDTQYF
-	-	TRBV5-6	TRBJ1-1	TGTGCCAGCAGCTCGGATCATGGGGGCACTGAAGCTTTCTTT	CASSSDHGGTEAFF
-	few	TRBV18	TRBJ1-6	TGTGCCAGCTCATCGAACAGGGTATTCAATTCACCCCTCCACTTT	CASSSNRVFNSPLHF
-	-	TRBV18	TRBJ2-1	TGTGCCAGCTCACCAGTGAGAGCTGAGCAGTTCTTC	CASSPVRAEQFF
-	-	TRBV9	TRBJ1-1	TGTGCCAGCAGCCGTAGGGCCGGGACTGAAGCTTTCTTT	CASSRRAGTEAFF